Reported below is one T cell receptor beta chain. The CDR3 totals 15 residues. CDR1 is SQVTM, CDR2 ANQGSEA, per germline. Losses at the gene ends were 7 bases for V and 9 bases for J; bases not matched to a gene: 10. These data are taken from a study of blood T cell repertoires in COVID-19. Study in general: T cells, B-cell-depleted T cells, or PBMCs provided the cDNA or gDNA that served as material.

Assay used: immunoSEQ multiplex PCR; TCRdb lists only in-frame clones, some missing. The table includes nearly 60,000 clones, about 90% detected once. The chain joins TRBV29-1 to TRBJ2-1, with 15 bases identical to TRBD2. Sequencing was done on a sample of peripheral blood. This receptor was identified in a man aged 55-75 years with active COVID-19. CDR3 DNA sequence: TGCAGCGCCACCGGGACTAGCGGGGGGAGGGGTGAGCAGTTCTTC. It yields the protein CSATGTSGGRGEQFF.